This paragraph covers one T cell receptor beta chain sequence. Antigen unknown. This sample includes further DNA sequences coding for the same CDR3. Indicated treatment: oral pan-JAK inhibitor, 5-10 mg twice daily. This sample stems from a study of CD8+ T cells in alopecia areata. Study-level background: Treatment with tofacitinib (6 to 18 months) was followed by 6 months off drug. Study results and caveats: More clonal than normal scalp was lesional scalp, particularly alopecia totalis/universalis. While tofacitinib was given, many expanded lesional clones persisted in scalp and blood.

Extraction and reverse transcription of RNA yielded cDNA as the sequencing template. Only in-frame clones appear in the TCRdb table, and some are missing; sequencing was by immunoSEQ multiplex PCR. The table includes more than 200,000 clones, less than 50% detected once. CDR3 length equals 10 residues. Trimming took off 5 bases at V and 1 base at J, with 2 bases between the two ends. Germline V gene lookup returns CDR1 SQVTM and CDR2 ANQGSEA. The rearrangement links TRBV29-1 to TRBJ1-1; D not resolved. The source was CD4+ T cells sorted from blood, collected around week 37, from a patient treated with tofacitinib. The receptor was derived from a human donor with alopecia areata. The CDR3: CSVQNTEAFF. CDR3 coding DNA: TGCAGCGTTCAGAACACTGAAGCTTTCTTT.